This T cell receptor beta chain was retrieved from a study of blood T cells in healthy people across ages. About this clonotype: Its antigen remains unidentified.

Study-wide results and limits: Both naive CD4+ cell counts and diversity were greater in long-lived donors than in aged donors.

Sample donors were healthy Caucasian individuals that came from Russia, aged roughly 6 to 95. They isolated at least 6.5 million PBMCs from each sample. Germline V gene data show CDR1 as DFQATT and CDR2 as SNEGSKA (reference sequence). The CDR3 length is 13 residues. With 5 bases clipped from V and 4 bases from J, the junction kept 3 bases outside the gene matches. Together with a sample-barcoded 5' primer, a J-beta primer mix was included in a second PCR lasting about 7 to 11 cycles. Each of the cDNA molecules was tagged by a template-switch adaptor with 12 random nucleotides. MiXCR, applied by TCRdb to the 5' RACE reads, yields one record per CDR3 protein. This table holds about 1,800,000 distinct CDR3 sequences, approximately 28% found once.

The source is a woman in her twenties or thirties in good health. The sequencing input was blood. This rearrangement joins TRBV20-1 to TRBJ1-1, with TRBD1 matching over 11 bases. This CDR3 is CSASDRGPTEAFF. CDR3 in DNA: TGCAGTGCTTCGGACAGGGGGCCCACTGAAGCTTTCTTT.